This TCR beta chain came from a study of patients and donors after allogeneic stem cell transplantation. J was trimmed by 6 bases and V by 6 bases; bases with no gene match: 5. The germline CDR1 and CDR2 sequences are SNHLY and FYNNEI. This CDR3 has 15 amino acids. One entry per CDR3 protein results from TCRdb running MiXCR on the RT-PCR reads. In the table there are 3,500 to 4,500 distinct CDR3 sequences, 15% to 20% of which are singletons. This clonotype was seen ten or more times. This chain uses TRBV2 with TRBJ2-2; 12 bases are shared with TRBD2. The sequenced sample was blood, either unsorted or a sorted T cell fraction (not recorded which). This TCR was recovered from a human donor who was either an allogeneic HSCT recipient or a stem cell or donor lymphocyte infusion donor (not recorded which). It is not recorded whose cells these are; they may come from a transplant donor. The CDR3 nucleotides read TGTGCCAGCAGGGCGACTAGCGGGAGTTCCGGGGAGCTGTTTTTT. This gives the protein CASRATSGSSGELFF.